The entry below gives a single T cell receptor (beta chain) sequence along with its context. Produced via immunoSEQ multiplex PCR; TCRdb's table is partial and in-frame only. Counted here are more than 900,000 clones, approximately 80% occurring once; the ten biggest clones make up 0.5% to 0.65%. This sample is part of a study of shared clonotypes between healthy human individuals. V shed 6 bases and J shed 4 bases, with 15 bases lying between them. This CDR3 comprises 14 residues. Germline CDR1 reads SNHLY; CDR2 reads FYNNEI. This sequence joins TRBV2 and TRBJ1-1; D call uncertain. The sequencing input was memory CD4+ T cells from PBMCs. Subset reported: CD45RA-negative fraction. This clonotype was sampled from a man in his late teens or twenties in good health. Some clones in this sample may be carry-over from other donors' samples. The CDR3 region is CASRPTMGSTEAFF. CDR3 nucleotide sequence: TGTGCCAGCAGACCGACAATGGGTAGCACTGAAGCTTTCTTT.